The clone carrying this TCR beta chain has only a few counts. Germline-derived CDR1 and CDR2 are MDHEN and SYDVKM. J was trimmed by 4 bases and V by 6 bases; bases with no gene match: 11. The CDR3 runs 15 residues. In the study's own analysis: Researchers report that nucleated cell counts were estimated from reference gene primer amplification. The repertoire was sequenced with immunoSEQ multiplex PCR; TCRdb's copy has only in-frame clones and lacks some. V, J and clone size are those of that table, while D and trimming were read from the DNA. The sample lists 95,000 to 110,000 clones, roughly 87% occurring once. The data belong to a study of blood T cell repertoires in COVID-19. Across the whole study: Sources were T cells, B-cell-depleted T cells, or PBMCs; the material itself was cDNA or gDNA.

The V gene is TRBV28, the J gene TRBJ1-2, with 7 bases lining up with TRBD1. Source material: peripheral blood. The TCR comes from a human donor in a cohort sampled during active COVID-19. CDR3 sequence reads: CASSLLRTGVYGYTF. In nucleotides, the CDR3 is TGTGCCAGCAGCCTACTGAGGACAGGAGTCTATGGCTACACCTTC.